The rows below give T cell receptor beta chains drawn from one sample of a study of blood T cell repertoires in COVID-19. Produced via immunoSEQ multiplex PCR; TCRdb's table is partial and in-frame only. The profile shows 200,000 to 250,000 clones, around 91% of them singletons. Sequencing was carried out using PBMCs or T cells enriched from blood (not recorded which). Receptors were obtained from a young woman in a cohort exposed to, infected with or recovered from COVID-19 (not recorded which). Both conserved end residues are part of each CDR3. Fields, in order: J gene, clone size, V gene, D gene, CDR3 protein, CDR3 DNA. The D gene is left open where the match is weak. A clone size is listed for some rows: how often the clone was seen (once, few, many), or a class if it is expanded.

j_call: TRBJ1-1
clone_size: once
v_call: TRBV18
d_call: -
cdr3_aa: CASSPPRPANTEAFF
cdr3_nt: TGTGCCAGCTCACCACCGAGGCCGGCCAACACTGAAGCTTTCTTT

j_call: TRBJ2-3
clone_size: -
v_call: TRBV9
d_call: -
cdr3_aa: CASSVGGEIDTQYF
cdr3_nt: TGTGCCAGCAGCGTCGGGGGAGAAATAGATACGCAGTATTTT

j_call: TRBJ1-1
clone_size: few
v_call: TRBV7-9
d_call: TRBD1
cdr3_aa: CASSTGTGTPEAFF
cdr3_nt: TGTGCCAGCAGTACCGGGACAGGGACCCCTGAAGCTTTCTTT

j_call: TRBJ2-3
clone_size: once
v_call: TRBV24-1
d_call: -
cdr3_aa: CATSAVDSADTQYF
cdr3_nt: TGTGCCACCAGTGCCGTAGATTCGGCAGATACGCAGTATTTT

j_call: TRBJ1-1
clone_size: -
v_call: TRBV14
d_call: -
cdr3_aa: CASSLDRPSWMNTEAFF
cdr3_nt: TGTGCCAGCAGCCTTGACAGACCATCTTGGATGAACACTGAAGCTTTCTTT

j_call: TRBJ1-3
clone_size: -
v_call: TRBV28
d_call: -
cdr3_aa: CASSSNSHSGNTIYF
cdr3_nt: TGTGCCAGCAGTTCAAACTCTCACTCTGGAAACACCATATATTTT

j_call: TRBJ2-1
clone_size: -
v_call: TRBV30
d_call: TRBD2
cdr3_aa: CAQGLAGGSYNEQFF
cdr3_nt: TGTGCCCAAGGGCTAGCGGGAGGTTCCTACAATGAGCAGTTCTTC

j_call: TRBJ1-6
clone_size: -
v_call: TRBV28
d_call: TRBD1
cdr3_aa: CASSLFVGTGFNSPLHF
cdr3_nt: TGTGCCAGCAGTTTATTCGTTGGGACAGGGTTTAATTCACCCCTCCACTTT

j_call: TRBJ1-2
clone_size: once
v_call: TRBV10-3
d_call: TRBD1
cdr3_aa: CAISLGQGDGYTF
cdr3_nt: TGTGCCATCAGTCTGGGACAGGGGGACGGCTACACCTTC

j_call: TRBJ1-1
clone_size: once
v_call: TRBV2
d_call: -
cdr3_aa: CASSPLQGTEAFF
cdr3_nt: TGTGCCAGCAGTCCCCTCCAGGGGACTGAAGCTTTCTTT

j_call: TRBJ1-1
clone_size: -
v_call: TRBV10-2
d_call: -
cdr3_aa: CASSSGGNTEAFF
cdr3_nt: TGCGCCAGCAGTAGTGGCGGGAACACTGAAGCTTTCTTT

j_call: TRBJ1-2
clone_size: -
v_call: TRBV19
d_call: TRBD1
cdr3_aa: CASSPGDSSNYGYTF
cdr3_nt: TGTGCCAGTAGTCCGGGGGACAGTTCTAACTATGGCTACACCTTC

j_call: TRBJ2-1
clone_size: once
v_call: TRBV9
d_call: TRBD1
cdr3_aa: CASSVGGTGINEQFF
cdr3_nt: TGTGCCAGCAGCGTAGGCGGGACAGGGATCAATGAGCAGTTCTTC

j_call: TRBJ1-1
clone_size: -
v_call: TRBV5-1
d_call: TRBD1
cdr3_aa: CASSMTGTGRTEAFF
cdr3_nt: TGCGCCAGCAGCATGACCGGGACAGGGCGCACTGAAGCTTTCTTT

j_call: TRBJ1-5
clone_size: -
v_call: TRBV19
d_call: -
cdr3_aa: CASSIWVGGRANQPQHF
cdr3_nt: TGTGCCAGTAGTATATGGGTAGGCGGGCGGGCCAATCAGCCCCAGCATTTT

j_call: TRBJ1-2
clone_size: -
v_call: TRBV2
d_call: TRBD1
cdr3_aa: CASRGDRTYGYTF
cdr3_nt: TGTGCCAGCAGGGGGGACAGGACCTATGGCTACACCTTC

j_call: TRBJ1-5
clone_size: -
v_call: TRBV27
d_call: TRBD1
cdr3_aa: CASSPTGFSQPQHF
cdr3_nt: TGTGCCAGCAGTCCGACAGGGTTTTCGCAGCCCCAGCATTTT

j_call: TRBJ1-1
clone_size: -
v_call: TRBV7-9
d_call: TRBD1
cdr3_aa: CASLWGTALNTEAFF
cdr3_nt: TGTGCCAGCCTATGGGGGACAGCCTTGAACACTGAAGCTTTCTTT

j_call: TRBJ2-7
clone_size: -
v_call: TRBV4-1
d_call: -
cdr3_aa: CASRNEVREPEQYF
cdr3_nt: TGCGCCAGCAGGAATGAGGTACGGGAACCTGAGCAGTACTTC

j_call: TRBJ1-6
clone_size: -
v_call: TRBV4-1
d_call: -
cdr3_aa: CASSQEEGRNSPLHF
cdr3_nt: TGCGCCAGCAGCCAAGAGGAGGGCCGTAATTCACCCCTCCACTTT

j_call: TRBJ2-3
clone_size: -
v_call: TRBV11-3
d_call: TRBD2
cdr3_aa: CASSLNPARGGADTQYF
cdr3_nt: TGTGCCAGCAGCTTAAACCCGGCCCGGGGAGGGGCAGATACGCAGTATTTT

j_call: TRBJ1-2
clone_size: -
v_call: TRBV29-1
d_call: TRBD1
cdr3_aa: CSTDRGAMYGYTF
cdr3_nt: TGCAGCACTGACAGGGGAGCAATGTATGGCTACACCTTC

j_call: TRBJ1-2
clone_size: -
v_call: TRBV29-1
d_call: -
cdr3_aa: CSVKGTAANYGYTF
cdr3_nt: TGCAGCGTTAAAGGAACAGCTGCTAACTATGGCTACACCTTC

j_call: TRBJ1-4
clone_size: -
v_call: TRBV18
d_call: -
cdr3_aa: CASSPPPGLESTNEKLFF
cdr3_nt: TGTGCCAGCTCACCACCGCCAGGTCTCGAGTCAACTAATGAAAAACTGTTTTTT

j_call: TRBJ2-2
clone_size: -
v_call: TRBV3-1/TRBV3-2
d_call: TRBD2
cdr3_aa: CASSQRLAGGPGELFF
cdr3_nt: TGTGCCAGCAGCCAGCGACTAGCGGGGGGGCCCGGGGAGCTGTTTTTT

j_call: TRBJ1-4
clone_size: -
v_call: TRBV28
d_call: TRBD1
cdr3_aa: CASRRTGGNEKLFF
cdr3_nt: TGTGCCAGCAGAAGGACAGGGGGTAATGAAAAACTGTTTTTT

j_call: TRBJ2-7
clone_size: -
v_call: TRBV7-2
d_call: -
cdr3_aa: CASSPGTLREQYF
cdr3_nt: TGTGCCAGCAGCCCCGGGACTCTGCGCGAGCAGTACTTC

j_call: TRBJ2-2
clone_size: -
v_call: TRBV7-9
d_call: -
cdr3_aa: CASSLLGGFAHTGELFF
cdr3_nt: TGTGCCAGCAGCCTCCTCGGAGGATTCGCACACACCGGGGAGCTGTTTTTT

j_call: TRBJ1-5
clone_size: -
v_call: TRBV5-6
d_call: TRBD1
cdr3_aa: CASSLVWDRVFFHQPQHF
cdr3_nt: TGTGCCAGCAGCTTGGTTTGGGACAGGGTTTTCTTTCATCAGCCCCAGCATTTT

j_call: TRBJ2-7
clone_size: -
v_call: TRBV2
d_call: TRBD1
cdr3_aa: CATGTDEWEQYF
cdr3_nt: TGTGCCACCGGGACAGATGAGTGGGAGCAGTACTTC

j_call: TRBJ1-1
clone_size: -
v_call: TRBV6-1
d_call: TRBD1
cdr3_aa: CASSANGGGQTGWDTEAFF
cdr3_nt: TGTGCCAGCAGTGCCAACGGTGGGGGACAGACTGGATGGGACACTGAAGCTTTCTTT

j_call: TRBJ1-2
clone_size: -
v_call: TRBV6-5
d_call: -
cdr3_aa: CASSYSWQGYGYTF
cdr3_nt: TGTGCCAGCAGTTACTCGTGGCAGGGCTATGGCTACACCTTC

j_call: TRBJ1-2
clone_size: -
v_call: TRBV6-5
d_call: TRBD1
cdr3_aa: CASSFGTGPNYGYTF
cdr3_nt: TGTGCCAGCAGCTTTGGGACAGGCCCTAACTATGGCTACACCTTC

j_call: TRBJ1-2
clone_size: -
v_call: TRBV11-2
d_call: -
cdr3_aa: CASSLGPGGGYTF
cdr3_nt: TGTGCCAGCAGCTTAGGACCGGGGGGTGGCTACACCTTC

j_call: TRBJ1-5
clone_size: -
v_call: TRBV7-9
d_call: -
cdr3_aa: CASSFPGDQPQHF
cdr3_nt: TGTGCCAGCAGCTTTCCGGGTGATCAGCCCCAGCATTTT

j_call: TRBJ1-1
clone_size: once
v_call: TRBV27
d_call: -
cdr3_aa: CASSLGFGQLATEAFF
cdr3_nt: TGTGCCAGCAGTTTGGGATTTGGGCAACTAGCCACTGAAGCTTTCTTT

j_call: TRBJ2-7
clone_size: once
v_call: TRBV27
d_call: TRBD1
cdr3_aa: CASSPDRGLGEQYF
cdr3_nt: TGTGCCAGCAGCCCGGACAGGGGGCTGGGCGAGCAGTACTTC

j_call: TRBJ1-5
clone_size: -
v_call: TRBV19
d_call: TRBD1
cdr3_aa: CVSSIDHPGQGGQPQHF
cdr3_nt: TGTGTCAGTAGTATAGATCACCCGGGACAGGGGGGCCAGCCCCAGCATTTT

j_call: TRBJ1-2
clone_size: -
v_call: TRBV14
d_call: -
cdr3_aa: CASSHSQGIVRGYTF
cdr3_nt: TGTGCCAGCAGCCACAGTCAGGGAATAGTTCGCGGCTACACCTTC

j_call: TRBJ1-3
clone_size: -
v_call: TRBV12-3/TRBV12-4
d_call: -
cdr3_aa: CAINSGSGNTIYF
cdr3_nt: TGTGCCATCAACAGTGGCTCTGGAAACACCATATATTTT

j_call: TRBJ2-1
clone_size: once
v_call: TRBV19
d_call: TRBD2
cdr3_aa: CASTTRGGSSYNEQFF
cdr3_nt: TGTGCCAGTACCACCCGGGGGGGGAGCTCCTACAATGAGCAGTTCTTC

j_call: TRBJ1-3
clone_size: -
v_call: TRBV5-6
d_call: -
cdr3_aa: CASSLGGLSGNTIYF
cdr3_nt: TGTGCCAGCAGCTTGGGGGGCCTCTCTGGAAACACCATATATTTT

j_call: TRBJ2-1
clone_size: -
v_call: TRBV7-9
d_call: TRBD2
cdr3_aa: CASSLATSGSDEQFF
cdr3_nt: TGTGCCAGCAGCTTAGCGACTAGCGGGAGCGATGAGCAGTTCTTC

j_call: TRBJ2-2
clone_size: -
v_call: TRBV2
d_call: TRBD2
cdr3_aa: CASKRLAGADGELFF
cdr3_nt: TGTGCCAGCAAGAGGCTAGCGGGAGCGGACGGGGAGCTGTTTTTT

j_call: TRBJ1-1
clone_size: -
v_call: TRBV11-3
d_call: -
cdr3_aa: CASSLIGARAFF
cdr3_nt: TGTGCCAGCAGCTTAATAGGGGCTAGGGCTTTCTTT

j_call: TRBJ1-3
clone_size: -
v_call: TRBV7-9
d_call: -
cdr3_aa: CASSLAYAGGRAGNTIYF
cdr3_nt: TGTGCCAGCAGCTTAGCCTATGCGGGGGGCCGGGCTGGAAACACCATATATTTT

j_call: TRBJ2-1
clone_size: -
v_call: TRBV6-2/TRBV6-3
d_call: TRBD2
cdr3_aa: CASSQLAGGYNEQFF
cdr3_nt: TGTGCCAGCAGCCAACTAGCGGGGGGGTACAATGAGCAGTTCTTC